This T cell receptor beta chain appears in the sequencing data of a study of patients and donors after allogeneic stem cell transplantation. Each CDR3 protein gets one entry after TCRdb re-called the RT-PCR reads with MiXCR. The sample lists around 200,000 distinct CDR3 sequences; 38% were seen once. V trimming: 7 bases; J trimming: 2 bases; junction bases outside the gene matches: 8. This CDR3 region has 13 residues. Germline V lookup: CDR1 SQVTM, CDR2 ANQGSEA. Sequenced: blood, either unsorted or a sorted T cell fraction (not recorded which). The sequence derives from a human donor who was either an allogeneic HSCT recipient or a stem cell or donor lymphocyte infusion donor (not recorded which). It is not recorded whose cells these are; they may come from a transplant donor. This chain uses TRBV29-1 with TRBJ2-7, with 7 bases matching TRBD2. CDR3 sequence: CSARTSNTYEQYF. DNA of the CDR3: TGCAGCGCCCGGACTAGTAATACCTACGAGCAGTACTTC.